The clone carrying this TCR beta chain has a count of ten or more. No antigen is known for it. The read ends 3 residues early relative to the CDR3; the germline J gene fills the gap. Per germline, CDR1 SGHAT and CDR2 FQNNGV. This CDR3 is built from 14 residues. V lost 1 base to trimming and J lost 3 bases, with 9 bases between them. These data belong to a study of T cell clonality in common variable immunodeficiency. Findings of the study overall: CVID patient heterogeneity limited repertoire-clinical complication correlations. What drives increased CVID clonality needs T cell subpopulation sequencing.

Profiling relied on immunoSEQ multiplex PCR, and the TCRdb table lists in-frame clones only, not all of them. The sample includes some 50,000 clones, none of them occurring once. The sequence was obtained from a person between 18 and 70 years old in good health. The sample was peripheral blood mononuclear cells. The chain carries TRBV11-2 and TRBJ1-2; D is unclear. The CDR3 here is CASSLALRDYGYTF. The sequenced CDR3 bases are TGTGCCAGCAGCTTAGCACTGCGTGACTATGGC.